Sequencing of this TCR beta chain was carried out in a study of T cell repertoires in aging, cancer and after chemotherapy. Rearranged V-D-J TRB sequences were amplified with a mixed TRB-A/B primer pool. TCRdb used MiXCR to reprocess the multiplex PCR reads, holding one entry per CDR3 protein. The sample includes under 8,500 distinct CDR3 sequences, approximately 28% seen only once; the top ten take roughly 8%. Amplification of TCR beta used genomic DNA extracted from peripheral blood. On this clonotype: The antigen remains undetermined.

Trimming removed 1 base from V and 0 bases from J, with 8 bases in between. This CDR3 contains 15 residues. Germline V lookup: CDR1 MNHNS, CDR2 SASEGT. Study-wide results and limits: Loss of evenness, beyond lost richness, contributed to age-related TCR diversity decline in cancer patients. Untreated cancer patients had significantly lower blood TCR diversity than age-matched healthy donors.

The J gene is TRBJ2-3, the V gene TRBV6-1, with unresolved D. Source material: blood. This clonotype originated in a human donor with a blood cancer. The CDR3 reads CASSEGITSTDTQYF. Here the CDR3 DNA reads TGTGCCAGCAGTGAAGGAATTACTAGCACAGATACGCAGTATTTT.